This passage covers 25 T cell receptor beta chains from one sample sequenced in a study of shared clonotypes between healthy human individuals. This table comes from immunoSEQ multiplex PCR, and its TCRdb copy is limited to in-frame clones, with some not included. The sample includes 2 million to 2.5 million clones, about 90% of them seen just once. Sequencing was carried out using naive CD4+ T cells from PBMCs. Subset specified: CD45RA+ positively selected. The receptors derive from a man in his late teens or twenties in good health. Some clones in this sample may be carry-over from other donors' samples.

The chain carries TRBV7-9 and TRBJ1-1; D uncertain. This CDR3 is built from 14 residues. The ends were cut back, 1 base at V and 0 bases at J, with 6 bases in the middle. Germline V gene lookup returns CDR1 SEHNR and CDR2 FQNEAQ (reference sequence). For the CDR3, the DNA is TGTGCCAGCAGCTTAGTATCAGTGAACACTGAAGCTTTCTTT. Amino acids: CASSLVSVNTEAFF.

The V call is TRBV6-5, the J call TRBJ2-7; 8 bases fit TRBD2. The CDR3 is 14 amino acids. Germline CDR1 reads MNHEY; CDR2 reads SVGAGI. After removal of 6 bases from V and 0 bases from J, the junction contained 4 bases not matched to a gene. The CDR3 sequence: CASRLAGFSYEQYF. Here the CDR3 DNA reads TGTGCCAGCAGATTAGCGGGATTCTCCTACGAGCAGTACTTC.

The chain recombines TRBV7-8 with TRBJ1-1, with D unclear. The CDR3 is 14 amino acids. V was shortened by 0 bases and J by 11 bases, with 16 bases between the two germline ends. The germline V gene encodes CDR1 SGHVS and CDR2 FQNEAQ. The chain's CDR3 is CASSLAATNGGAFF. As DNA, the CDR3 is TGTGCCAGCAGCTTAGCAGCTACTAACGGTGGGGCTTTCTTT.

This chain joins TRBV15 and TRBJ1-4; the D gene is possibly TRBD1 (6 bases). The CDR3 consists of 15 residues. Trimming took off 3 bases at V and 2 bases at J, with 10 bases between the two ends. Germline CDR1 LNHNV, CDR2 YYDKDF (reference sequence). CDR3 bases: TGTGCCACCAGCAGTTGGCAGGGGACTAATGAAAAACTGTTTTTT. This gives the protein CATSSWQGTNEKLFF.

The CDR3, as DNA: TGTGCCAGCAGCCCTCGGACAGAGTACAATGAGCAGTTCTTC. Protein: CASSPRTEYNEQFF. This sequence joins TRBV14 and TRBJ2-1; tentative D call: TRBD1 (6 bases). This CDR3 is 14 amino acids long. V gave up 4 bases and J gave up 4 bases, with 11 bases separating them. Germline CDR1 reads SGHDN; CDR2 reads FVKESK.

The genes are TRBV4-3 and TRBJ2-6; 7 nucleotides align to TRBD1. The V segment lost 4 bases and the J segment 4 bases; nucleotides outside the gene matches: 7. CDR1 is LGHNA and CDR2 is YSLEER in the germline V gene. CDR3 length: 16 amino acids. CDR3: CASSRDDRAGANVLTF. In DNA, the CDR3 is TGCGCCAGCAGCCGCGATGACAGGGCCGGGGCCAACGTCCTGACTTTC.

The chain is built from TRBV6-5 and TRBJ2-3; 10 bases match TRBD2. Germline V CDR1 and CDR2: MNHEY, SVGAGI. The CDR3 is made up of 16 amino acids. V trimming: 0 bases; J trimming: 5 bases; junction bases outside the gene matches: 5. The CDR3 DNA follows: TGTGCCAGCAGTTACTCCGGGCTAGCGGGAGTAGATACGCAGTATTTT. Residues: CASSYSGLAGVDTQYF.

CDR3 amino acids: CASSLHPTLGVGNIQYF. For the CDR3, the DNA is TGTGCCAGCAGCCTTCACCCCACGCTAGGTGTAGGGAACATTCAGTACTTC. This chain uses TRBV9 with TRBJ2-4; no clear D gene. Germline CDR1 is SGDLS and CDR2 is YYNGEE. Trimming pared 4 bases from V and 7 bases from J, leaving 24 bases between. The CDR3 totals 17 residues.

J is TRBJ2-2 and V is TRBV7-3; 12 bases match TRBD2. The CDR3 has 17 amino acids. Germline V CDR1 and CDR2: SGHTA, FQGTGA. V was clipped by 5 bases and J by 7 bases; unmatched bases: 11. CDR3 residues: CASSMNLAGGPSGELFF. In DNA form, the CDR3 reads TGTGCCAGCAGCATGAACCTAGCGGGAGGGCCGAGCGGGGAGCTGTTTTTT.

About this clone itself: The sample carries other DNA sequences with the same CDR3. CDR3 nucleotide sequence: TGTGCCTGGAGCACAGGGGGGAGCTCCTACGAGCAGTACTTC. It translates to CAWSTGGSSYEQYF. V gene TRBV30 combines with J gene TRBJ2-7; 8 bases fit TRBD1. The CDR3 is made up of 14 amino acids. Germline V lookup: CDR1 GTSNPN, CDR2 SVGIG (reference sequence). Losses at the gene ends were 3 bases for V and 0 bases for J; bases not matched to a gene: 4. Full variable domain (remainder filled in from reference TRBV30 and TRBJ2-7): SQTIHQWPATLVQPVGSPLSLECTVEGTSNPNLYWYRQAAGRGLQLLFYSVGIGQISSEVPQNLSASRPQDRQFILSSKKLLLSDSGFYLCAWSTGGSSYEQYFGPGTRLTVT.

The V call is TRBV2, the J call TRBJ1-1; D gene uncertain. The germline V and J ends were trimmed by 5 bases and 6 bases, with 13 bases remaining between them. CDR3 length equals 13 residues. Germline loops: CDR1 SNHLY, CDR2 FYNNEI. DNA for the CDR3: TGTGCCAGCAGTCCCCGCAATCAGGCTGAAGCTTTCTTT. This codes for CASSPRNQAEAFF.

CDR3 bases: TGTGCCAGCAGCCCGGGGACAGGGAGCTCCTACGAGCAGTACTTC. Protein: CASSPGTGSSYEQYF. The chain employs TRBV7-3 and TRBJ2-7; TRBD1 agrees at 9 bases. The V gene end was trimmed by 5 bases and the J gene end by 0 bases; junction bases not matched to a gene: 5. CDR3 length equals 15 residues. Germline V lookup: CDR1 SGHTA, CDR2 FQGTGA.

The chain recombines TRBV19 with TRBJ2-1; a possible D gene is TRBD2 (5 bases). From germline, CDR1 is LNHDA and CDR2 SQIVND (reference sequence). The CDR3 is made up of 14 amino acids. V was shortened by 3 bases and J by 9 bases, with 15 bases between the two germline ends. DNA for the CDR3: TGTGCCAGTAGTATCAGGATAGAGGGAAGTGAGCAGTTCTTC. This codes for CASSIRIEGSEQFF.

The chain couples TRBV13 to TRBJ2-1; the match to TRBD2 covers 12 bases. The CDR3 has 16 amino acids. Germline V lookup: CDR1 PRHDT, CDR2 FYEKMQ (reference sequence). The junction had 10 bases not matched to a gene; V was cut back by 5 bases and J by 8 bases. CDR3: CASSGKTSGSLHEQFF. For the CDR3, the DNA is TGTGCCAGCAGCGGAAAGACTAGCGGGAGTCTGCATGAGCAGTTCTTC.

V is TRBV5-1 and J is TRBJ1-1, with a weak D call TRBD1 (5 bases). The CDR3 loop spans 15 amino acids. Between the trimmed V and J ends, which lost 0 bases and 4 bases, there was a span of 13 bases. Germline V gives CDR1 SGHRS, CDR2 YFSETQ. The DNA of the CDR3 is TGCGCCAGCAGCTTGGCCGGCAGGGATGCCACTGAAGCTTTCTTT. Translation: CASSLAGRDATEAFF.

The V gene is TRBV5-1, the J gene TRBJ2-5; 10 bases line up with TRBD1. This CDR3 comprises 14 residues. The V gene's germline CDR1 is SGHRS and CDR2 YFSETQ. The V gene end was trimmed by 3 bases and the J gene end by 5 bases; junction bases not matched to a gene: 4. DNA of the CDR3: TGCGCCAGCAGCTGGGGGACAGGGGAGGAGACCCAGTACTTC. It encodes CASSWGTGEETQYF. Full variable domain (remainder filled in from reference TRBV5-1 and TRBJ2-5): KAGVTQTPRYLIKTRGQQVTLSCSPISGHRSVSWYQQTPGQGLQFLFEYFSETQRNKGNFPGRFSGRQFSNSRSEMNVSTLELGDSALYLCASSWGTGEETQYFGPGTRLLVL.

Written as DNA, the CDR3 is TGTGCCAGCACGGAACGGCCATTCGGGGATACGCAGTATTTT. Protein: CASTERPFGDTQYF. This sequence joins TRBV27 and TRBJ2-3; no firm D call. Germline V gene sequence: CDR1 MNHEY, CDR2 SMNVEV (reference sequence). V lost 7 bases to trimming and J lost 6 bases, with 17 bases between them. The CDR3 is 14 amino acids.

V gene TRBV30 combines with J gene TRBJ1-1, with 10 bases matching TRBD1. The CDR3 is 15 residues long. Germline CDR1 reads GTSNPN; CDR2 reads SVGIG (reference sequence). The ends lost 3 bases at V and 3 bases at J; junction bases unmatched: 7. CDR3 protein: CAWRFPGTGDTEAFF. CDR3 DNA sequence: TGTGCCTGGAGATTCCCCGGGACAGGGGACACTGAAGCTTTCTTT.

The gene calls are TRBV4-1 and TRBJ2-1; 7 nucleotides agree with TRBD2. Germline V lookup: CDR1 MGHRA, CDR2 YSYEKL. This CDR3 comprises 14 residues. Trimming cost V 3 bases and J 6 bases; bases outside gene matches: 5. This CDR3 reads CASSQLLAINEQFF. In DNA, the CDR3 is TGCGCCAGCAGCCAGCTACTAGCGATCAATGAGCAGTTCTTC.

This clone was recorded once. V usage is TRBV11-2 and J usage is TRBJ1-3, with TRBD1 identical over 10 bases. Germline V CDR1 and CDR2: SGHAT, FQNNGV. Trimming at V came to 4 bases and at J to 8 bases, leaving 11 bases not matched to a gene. The CDR3 loop spans 16 amino acids. The CDR3 is CASSYDGQGGSDTIYF. CDR3 nucleotides: TGTGCCAGCAGCTACGACGGACAGGGGGGGTCGGACACCATATATTTT.

The CDR3 region has the DNA TGTGCCAGCAGCACACTAGCGGGAGAAAACTACGAGCAGTACTTC. Amino acids: CASSTLAGENYEQYF. This chain links TRBV6-5 with TRBJ2-7; 11 bases are a match to TRBD2. This CDR3 is built from 15 residues. Unmatched junction bases numbered 7, after V lost 6 bases and J lost 3 bases. Germline CDR1 reads MNHEY; CDR2 reads SVGAGI.

This clone occurred once. V usage is TRBV11-2 and J usage is TRBJ1-1; D not certain. Germline CDR1 and CDR2: SGHAT and FQNNGV. This CDR3 is built from 14 residues. Trimming took 6 bases from V and 0 from J, leaving 11 bases between them. In DNA, the CDR3 is TGTGCCAGCAGGTCTTTCGCATTGAACACTGAAGCTTTCTTT. Protein sequence: CASRSFALNTEAFF.

The chain is built from TRBV30 and TRBJ2-1; TRBD2 is a possible D gene (5 bases). V dropped 0 bases and J dropped 0 bases, with 15 bases sitting between them. The V gene's germline CDR1 is GTSNPN and CDR2 SVGIG (reference sequence). This CDR3 contains 17 residues. CDR3 DNA sequence: TGTGCCTGGAGTGTAGGATTAGCGCAGAGCTCCTACAATGAGCAGTTCTTC. It translates to CAWSVGLAQSSYNEQFF.

The V and J genes are TRBV2 and TRBJ2-1; perhaps TRBD2 as D (5 bases). CDR3 length: 13 amino acids. V gave up 7 bases and J gave up 10 bases, with 17 bases separating them. Germline CDR1 reads SNHLY; CDR2 reads FYNNEI. In nucleotides, the CDR3 is TGTGCCAGCAAGTGGCTAGCAGCGGAGGAGCAGTTCTTC. This codes for CASKWLAAEEQFF.

V usage is TRBV10-3 and J usage is TRBJ1-2, with D maybe TRBD1 (5 bases). The CDR3 length is 14 residues. Germline V gene sequence: CDR1 ENHRY, CDR2 SYGVKD. Trimming stripped 6 bases from V and 8 bases from J, with 19 bases between. The CDR3 sequence is CAISGLGRERGYTF. The CDR3 DNA reads as TGTGCCATCAGCGGGTTGGGCAGGGAAAGAGGCTACACCTTC.